The clone carrying this TCR beta chain was recorded once. Its matching antigen is unknown. The record originates from a study of graft-versus-host responses after intestinal transplantation. Study at large: Recipients uniformly received anti-thymocyte globulin induction, followed by tacrolimus and steroids for around 3 years.

Only in-frame clones appear in the TCRdb table, and some are missing; sequencing was by immunoSEQ multiplex PCR. The sample holds roughly 60,000 clones, around nine tenths seen once. The study, taken as a whole, reports: Those patients showing graft-donor T cell macrochimerism displayed high graft-versus-host to host-versus-graft clonal ratios in allografts. Recipient bone marrow held GvH clones, some seen earlier in ileum or blood.

The CDR3 spans 15 residues. The V gene lost 4 bases and the J gene lost 0 bases, with 10 bases spanning the gap. Germline values: CDR1 LNHDA, CDR2 SQIVND (reference sequence). Sequenced material: PBMCs, taken almost 120 days after intestinal transplantation. This TCR was sampled from a human patient who received an intestinal transplant, so some T cells may come from the graft donor. The V and J genes are TRBV19 and TRBJ2-4; D gene uncertain. DNA for the CDR3: TGTGCCAGTAGTAGTACATCCCTAGCCAAAAACATTCAGTACTTC. This sequence encodes CASSSTSLAKNIQYF.